These 3 T cell receptor beta chains originate from one sample sequenced in a study of OX40 agonist ivuxolimab in advanced cancers. Clones were read by immunoSEQ multiplex PCR, and TCRdb kept only the in-frame ones, dropping some. The table includes roughly 56,000 clones, roughly 90% detected once. Sequences were derived from CD4+ or CD8+ T cells sorted from blood, sampled in a trial of the OX40 agonist ivuxolimab. These receptors were obtained from an adult with an advanced solid tumor such as melanoma, head and neck, liver or kidney cancer.

The genes are TRBV7-8 and TRBJ2-7; D gene uncertain. The CDR3 consists of 13 residues. CDR1 SGHVS and CDR2 FQNEAQ come from the germline V gene. V was shortened by 2 bases and J by 2 bases, with 7 bases between the two germline ends. CDR3: CASSLRQTYEQYF. CDR3 in DNA: TGTGCCAGCAGCTTACGGCAGACCTACGAGCAGTACTTC.

This rearrangement joins TRBV4-3 to TRBJ2-2; D is unclear. Trimming left V 4 bases short and J 5 bases short, with 11 bases between. The CDR3 has 14 amino acids. Germline assignment: CDR1 LGHNA and CDR2 YSLEER. The CDR3, as DNA: TGCGCCAGCAGCCTAAGATGGGTTACCGGGGAGCTGTTTTTT. This sequence encodes CASSLRWVTGELFF.

The V call is TRBV19, the J call TRBJ2-5; D is unclear. This CDR3 spans 10 amino acids. Germline V CDR1 and CDR2: LNHDA, SQIVND (reference sequence). Trimming cost V 5 bases and J 5 bases, with 3 bases left between them. This CDR3 is CASSGETQYF. CDR3 DNA: TGTGCCAGTAGTGGTGAGACCCAGTACTTC. Supplemented by reference TRBV19 and TRBJ2-5, the full variable domain reads DGGITQSPKYLFRKEGQNVTLSCEQNLNHDAMYWYRQDPGQGLRLIYYSQIVNDFQKGDIAEGYSVSREKKESFPLTVTSAQKNPTAFYLCASSGETQYFGPGTRLLVL.